The table lists the clone carrying this T cell receptor beta chain with a few counts. An end of the junction does not agree with germline; a read error may underlie this. Germline V gives CDR1 SQVTM, CDR2 ANQGSEA. This CDR3 contains 13 residues. These data originate in a study of CD8 T cells in ankylosing spondylitis. TCRdb fed the 5' RACE reads into MiXCR, producing one record per CDR3 protein. The sample includes over 100,000 distinct CDR3 sequences, approximately 10% seen only once; the top ten take roughly 4.5%. The origin of this receptor is a female donor with ankylosing spondylitis or in good health (not recorded which). The V call is TRBV29-1, the J call TRBJ1-4, with a tentative D call TRBD1 (5 bases). The sample taken for sequencing was blood, either unsorted or a sorted T cell fraction (not recorded which). The CDR3 DNA is TGCAGCTTCATGGGGCAAAACGCGGGAAAACTGCTTTTT. Amino acid sequence: CSFMGQNAGKLLF.